This TCR beta chain was observed in a study of PD-1 blockade in classical Hodgkin lymphoma. Study at large: Patients received nivolumab 3 mg/kg intravenously every 2 weeks.

Time point noted: cycle 4 day 1 (C4D1), after less than 7 weeks of nivolumab. Every patient relapsed after autologous stem cell transplantation, and brentuximab vedotin exposure varied. The germline V gene encodes CDR1 MDHEN and CDR2 SYDVKM. V dropped 5 bases and J dropped 8 bases, with 18 bases sitting between them. The length of the CDR3 is 15 residues. TCRdb keeps only in-frame clones here, not all; method: immunoSEQ multiplex PCR. Of just over 20,000 clones detected, over 65% appear once; the ten largest clones hold around 21%. The V call is TRBV28, the J call TRBJ1-4; D is undetermined. Specimen: peripheral blood mononuclear cells (PBMCs), collected before the fourth cycle of nivolumab. This TCR was recovered from a human donor with classical Hodgkin lymphoma. The CDR3 nucleotides are TGTGCCAGCAGTGGAGGGAGCTTCCCTTCCGAAAAACTGTTTTTT. This codes for CASSGGSFPSEKLFF.